The 22 T cell receptor beta chains below come from one sample, sequenced in a study of T cell changes during pregnancy in multiple sclerosis. TCRdb's table, derived via immunoSEQ multiplex PCR, lists solely in-frame clones and lacks some. The sample comprises some 30,000 clones, approximately 91% of which are singletons, and approximately 6.8% rests with the top ten. Sample: CD8+ T cells from peripheral blood mononuclear cells, taken after pregnancy. These receptors were collected from a female donor with multiple sclerosis, enrolled in a pregnancy study.

V gene TRBV27 combines with J gene TRBJ1-2; possibly TRBD1 for D (5 bases). Germline values: CDR1 MNHEY, CDR2 SMNVEV (reference sequence). V was clipped by 0 bases and J by 5 bases, with 10 bases between them. The CDR3 has 14 residues. CDR3 in DNA: TGTGCCAGCAGTTTATCTCGGGGGGGGTATGGCTACACCTTC. Protein product: CASSLSRGGYGYTF.

The chain has TRBV6-4 and TRBJ2-1; D may be TRBD2 (6 bases). The CDR3 runs to 15 residues. V lost 2 bases and J lost 2, with 10 bases in between. Germline-derived CDR1 and CDR2 are MRHNA and SNTAGT. The CDR3 spells CASSDTEGPYNEQFF. Here the CDR3 DNA reads TGTGCCAGCAGTGACACGGAGGGGCCCTACAATGAGCAGTTCTTC.

The chain couples TRBV13 to TRBJ1-2, with TRBD1 as a possible D gene (5 bases). Germline CDR1 PRHDT, CDR2 FYEKMQ (reference sequence). The CDR3 consists of 11 residues. Trimming removed 5 bases at V and 7 bases at J, with 8 bases between. The CDR3 loop is CASSRGSGYTF. Written as DNA, the CDR3 is TGTGCCAGCAGCAGGGGCAGTGGCTACACCTTC.

The J gene is TRBJ2-1, the V gene TRBV9; D is undetermined. V was clipped by 2 bases and J by 0 bases, with 6 bases between them. Germline CDR1 SGDLS, CDR2 YYNGEE. The CDR3 sequence is 14 residues long. This chain's CDR3 is CASSVKSSYNEQFF. DNA for the CDR3: TGTGCCAGCAGCGTCAAGAGCTCCTACAATGAGCAGTTCTTC.

The chain combines TRBV4-2 with TRBJ1-2, with 8 bases matching TRBD1. There are 19 residues in the CDR3. CDR1 is LGHNA, CDR2 YNFKEQ, per germline. V trimming: 4 bases; J trimming: 0 bases; junction bases outside the gene matches: 16. CDR3: CASSLDRQQGGFTNYGYTF. DNA for the CDR3: TGTGCCAGCAGCCTAGATCGGCAACAGGGGGGCTTTACTAACTATGGCTACACCTTC.

The gene calls are TRBV27 and TRBJ2-3; a weak D match, TRBD2 (6 bases). With 5 bases removed from V and 0 bases from J, the gap between germline ends came to 15 bases. This CDR3 region has 16 residues. Germline CDR1 MNHEY, CDR2 SMNVEV (reference sequence). The DNA of the CDR3 is TGTGCCAGCAGTCTCCAACTAGCACCTAGCACAGATACGCAGTATTTT. Its translation is CASSLQLAPSTDTQYF.

This sequence joins TRBV7-2 and TRBJ2-4; D is possibly TRBD2 (7 bases). The CDR3 loop spans 18 amino acids. The V end lost 1 base, the J end lost 6 bases, and 22 bases lay between the germline ends. Germline-derived CDR1 and CDR2 are SGHTA and FQGNSA. The CDR3 here is CASSLEGGTRGRRNIQYF. The CDR3 DNA follows: TGTGCCAGCAGCTTAGAGGGGGGGACACGGGGCCGAAGAAACATTCAGTACTTC.

The J gene is TRBJ1-5, the V gene TRBV6-6, with a tentative D call TRBD1 (6 bases). The CDR3 covers 16 residues. V lost 2 bases and J lost 6, with 17 bases in between. Germline V lookup: CDR1 MNHNY, CDR2 SVGAGI (reference sequence). The CDR3 bases are TGTGCCAGCAGTTACCCTAGTCAGGGGCCGGGTCAGCCCCAGCATTTT. This translates into CASSYPSQGPGQPQHF.

The chain has TRBV4-3 and TRBJ1-1, with 7 bases that match TRBD1. The germline V gene encodes CDR1 LGHNA and CDR2 YSLEER. Trimming at V came to 0 bases and at J to 5 bases, leaving 6 bases not matched to a gene. The CDR3 is 15 residues long. The DNA of the CDR3 is TGCGCCAGCAGCCAAGATACAGGGGCCGGGACTGAAGCTTTCTTT. It codes for CASSQDTGAGTEAFF.

The V and J genes are TRBV27 and TRBJ2-7, with D possibly being TRBD1 (5 bases). CDR1 is MNHEY and CDR2 is SMNVEV in the germline V gene (reference sequence). The CDR3 extends over 13 amino acids. With 6 bases removed from V and 2 bases from J, the gap between germline ends came to 11 bases. The CDR3 loop is CASRPTGAYEQYF. The CDR3 DNA is TGTGCCAGCAGGCCCACAGGAGCCTACGAGCAGTACTTC.

This clone is medium-sized within its sample. The V gene is TRBV19, the J gene TRBJ1-2, with 8 bases matching TRBD1. This CDR3 has 12 amino acids. CDR1 is LNHDA and CDR2 is SQIVND in the germline V gene (reference sequence). V was clipped by 9 bases and J by 8 bases; unmatched bases: 8. CDR3 in amino acids: CASRTGTYGYTF. The CDR3 nucleotides read TGTGCCAGCCGGACAGGGACCTACGGCTACACCTTC. Variable domain in full (rest from reference TRBV19 and TRBJ1-2): DGGITQSPKYLFRKEGQNVTLSCEQNLNHDAMYWYRQDPGQGLRLIYYSQIVNDFQKGDIAEGYSVSREKKESFPLTVTSAQKNPTAFYLCASRTGTYGYTFGSGTRLTVV.

The sample holds one count of this clone. The chain links TRBV27 to TRBJ1-1; 10 bases match TRBD1. This CDR3 contains 16 residues. Looked up from germline, CDR1 is MNHEY and CDR2 is SMNVEV (reference sequence). V lost 4 bases, J lost 2 bases, and 7 bases stayed unmatched. CDR3 region: CASSSPRQGANTEAFF. Here the CDR3 DNA reads TGTGCCAGCAGTTCCCCGAGACAGGGGGCAAACACTGAAGCTTTCTTT.

This chain connects TRBV6-1 to TRBJ2-7; tentatively, D is TRBD1 (7 bases). This CDR3 comprises 16 residues. V was cut by 1 base and J by 3 bases, with 16 bases left in between. CDR1 and CDR2 from the germline V gene are MNHNS and SASEGT. CDR3 in amino acids: CASSEEVGQGGYEQYF. The CDR3 nucleotides read TGTGCCAGCAGTGAAGAAGTTGGTCAGGGGGGCTACGAGCAGTACTTC.

V usage is TRBV5-1 and J usage is TRBJ1-1; 8 bases agree with TRBD1. V was clipped by 3 bases and J by 6 bases; unmatched bases: 1. The CDR3 has 12 amino acids. Germline values: CDR1 SGHRS, CDR2 YFSETQ. This chain's CDR3 is CASSWTGSEAFF. The CDR3 DNA reads TGCGCCAGCAGCTGGACAGGGTCTGAAGCTTTCTTT.

The chain is built from TRBV11-3 and TRBJ1-1; no reliable D call. The CDR3 loop spans 13 amino acids. Trimming left V 6 bases short and J 4 bases short, with 12 bases between. Germline V CDR1 and CDR2: SGHNT, YENEEA. CDR3: CASSYGWSTEAFF. For the CDR3, the DNA is TGTGCCAGCAGTTATGGATGGAGCACTGAAGCTTTCTTT.

The chain joins TRBV27 to TRBJ2-7, with 7 bases that match TRBD1. The V gene's germline CDR1 is MNHEY and CDR2 SMNVEV (reference sequence). CDR3 size: 15 residues. Trimming at V came to 2 bases and at J to 0 bases, leaving 4 bases not matched to a gene. CDR3 region: CASSLDRDNSYEQYF. CDR3 DNA sequence: TGTGCCAGCAGTTTAGACAGGGACAACTCCTACGAGCAGTACTTC.

This sequence joins TRBV28 and TRBJ2-2; maybe TRBD2 (5 bases). This CDR3 has 17 residues. V was trimmed by 3 bases and J by 3 bases, leaving 17 bases between them. Germline-derived CDR1 and CDR2 are MDHEN and SYDVKM. The CDR3 DNA sequence: TGTGCCAGCAGTTTGGGAGTAGACTGGTTTGACACCGGGGAGCTGTTTTTT. Translated, it gives CASSLGVDWFDTGELFF.

The V gene is TRBV2, the J gene TRBJ1-5; unclear D gene. The germline CDR1 and CDR2 sequences are SNHLY and FYNNEI. Deletions cut 6 bases from V and 1 base from J, with 13 bases between. CDR3 length equals 15 residues. The CDR3 nucleotides are TGTGCCAGCAGGCGGGAGGGTTTAAGCAATCAGCCCCAGCATTTT. Its translation: CASRREGLSNQPQHF.

CDR3 in amino acids: CASRIYRDRGERFGYTF. The CDR3 DNA reads as TGTGCCAGCAGGATTTACCGGGACAGGGGGGAAAGGTTTGGCTACACCTTC. This chain connects TRBV6-9 to TRBJ1-2, with 11 bases lining up with TRBD1. This CDR3 region has 17 residues. V lost 6 bases to trimming and J lost 7 bases; unmatched junction nucleotides: 16. Germline CDR1 reads MNHGY; CDR2 reads SVAAGI.

The CDR3 protein is CASCPTTSGSYEQYF. The CDR3 DNA follows: TGTGCCAGTTGCCCCACGACTAGCGGGAGTTACGAGCAGTACTTC. The rearrangement joins TRBV5-8 to TRBJ2-7, with 12 bases fitting TRBD2. This CDR3 spans 15 amino acids. Germline loops: CDR1 SGHTS, CDR2 YDEGEE. Losses at the gene ends were 8 bases for V and 4 bases for J; bases not matched to a gene: 10.

This chain links TRBV28 with TRBJ2-3; D is unclear. The length of the CDR3 is 11 residues. The V end was cut by 4 bases, the J end by 3 bases, with 2 bases between. CDR1 and CDR2 (germline): MDHEN, SYDVKM. The CDR3 is CASSSTDTQYF. Written as DNA, the CDR3 is TGTGCCAGCAGTTCAACAGATACGCAGTATTTT.

This sequence joins TRBV2 and TRBJ2-7; D possibly corresponds to TRBD2 (6 bases). Trimming took 5 bases from V and 6 from J, leaving 14 bases between them. The germline V gene has CDR1 SNHLY and CDR2 FYNNEI. This CDR3 comprises 13 residues. CDR3 coding DNA: TGTGCCAGCAGTTCCACTTCGGGAGCCGAGCAGTACTTC. This translates into CASSSTSGAEQYF.